The T cell receptor beta chain described here comes from a study of blood T cell repertoires in COVID-19. Looking at the study overall: There were acute and convalescent COVID-19 samples, and they came from the United States, Italy and Spain. Sources were T cells, B-cell-depleted T cells, or PBMCs; the material itself was cDNA or gDNA.

Germline CDR1 is MNHEY and CDR2 is SVGAGI. This CDR3 has 16 residues. V lost 0 bases and J lost 4; bases outside the gene matches: 4. Only in-frame clones appear in the TCRdb table, and some are missing; sequencing was by immunoSEQ multiplex PCR. This table has around 700,000 clones, just under 90% appearing once. Sequencing used peripheral blood. The origin of this receptor is a young woman with acute or convalescent COVID-19. The J gene is TRBJ2-1, the V gene TRBV6-5; 9 bases are shared with TRBD2. The CDR3 DNA sequence: TGTGCCAGCAGTTACTCGGCGGGGGGGGGTTACAATGAGCAGTTCTTC. Translating gives CASSYSAGGGYNEQFF.